This is a list of T cell receptor beta chains from one sample in a study of control samples from healthy donors and cancer patients. Clones were sequenced by immunoSEQ multiplex PCR, and TCRdb holds only the in-frame ones, with some missing. The sample records around 57,000 clones, approximately 90% being singletons. Sequencing input: PBMCs. The receptor source for this set is a man younger than 40 with colorectal cancer. CDR3s include the opening cysteine and the closing phenylalanine or tryptophan. A D gene is named only where the DNA matches it firmly. Rows may omit the clone size; those that give it use once, few, many or a size class.

v_gene,abundance,d_gene,j_gene,CDR3aa,CDR3nt
TRBV7-8,NA,NA,TRBJ1-4,CASSSLPSTNEKLFF,TGTGCCAGCAGCTCTTTGCCCAGTACGAATGAAAAACTGTTTTTT
TRBV18,NA,NA,TRBJ1-1,CASSPEGNTEAFF,TGTGCCAGCTCACCGGAAGGGAACACTGAAGCTTTCTTT
TRBV18,NA,TRBD1,TRBJ1-4,CASSPRYRGNEKLFF,TGTGCCAGCTCACCACGGTACAGGGGCAATGAAAAACTGTTTTTT
TRBV4-2,NA,NA,TRBJ2-1,CASSQVSTNPGGPNEQFF,TGTGCCAGCAGCCAAGTATCGACAAATCCCGGGGGCCCCAATGAGCAGTTCTTC
TRBV15,NA,TRBD2,TRBJ2-3,CATSRGLAGGPTDTQYF,TGTGCCACCAGCAGAGGATTAGCGGGGGGGCCCACAGATACGCAGTATTTT
TRBV19,NA,NA,TRBJ1-6,CASRPFRGSPLHF,TGTGCCAGTAGACCGTTTCGGGGTTCACCCCTCCACTTT
TRBV7-9,NA,NA,TRBJ1-2,CASSLEGALGYTF,TGTGCCAGCAGCTTAGAAGGGGCCCTTGGCTACACCTTC
TRBV18,NA,TRBD1,TRBJ1-1,CASSPRQGAITEAFF,TGTGCCAGCTCACCCAGACAGGGGGCAATCACTGAAGCTTTCTTT
TRBV29-1,NA,NA,TRBJ2-3,CSVEGGESFTDTQYF,TGCAGCGTTGAAGGCGGGGAGAGTTTCACAGATACGCAGTATTTT
TRBV19,NA,TRBD1,TRBJ2-2,CASIPGQGVPGELFF,TGTGCCAGTATCCCGGGACAGGGGGTCCCCGGGGAGCTGTTTTTT
TRBV5-6,few,NA,TRBJ1-2,CASSLERNGYTF,TGTGCCAGCAGCTTGGAGAGGAATGGCTACACCTTC
TRBV7-9,NA,TRBD1,TRBJ1-2,CASSHNRGDYGYTF,TGTGCCAGCAGCCATAACAGGGGTGATTATGGCTACACCTTC
TRBV29-1,NA,TRBD1,TRBJ1-1,CSVRTGETEAFF,TGCAGCGTCCGGACAGGGGAGACTGAAGCTTTCTTT
TRBV2,NA,NA,TRBJ1-1,CASSEGHPRNTEAFF,TGTGCCAGCAGTGAAGGTCACCCTCGGAACACTGAAGCTTTCTTT
TRBV6-1,NA,NA,TRBJ1-5,CASSEVNYSNQPQHF,TGTGCCAGCAGTGAAGTCAACTATAGCAATCAGCCCCAGCATTTT
TRBV30,NA,NA,TRBJ1-2,CAWSRELYGYTF,TGTGCCTGGAGCCGGGAGCTCTATGGCTACACCTTC
TRBV2,NA,TRBD1,TRBJ1-5,CASSEVTGAGNQPQHF,TGTGCCAGCAGTGAAGTGACAGGGGCCGGCAATCAGCCCCAGCATTTT
TRBV3-1/TRBV3-2,NA,NA,TRBJ2-5,CASSFEAKRETQYF,TGTGCCAGCAGCTTCGAGGCTAAGCGAGAGACCCAGTACTTC
TRBV5-6,NA,NA,TRBJ1-4,CASSFRLVRGYEKLFF,TGTGCCAGCAGCTTCCGACTCGTGCGGGGATATGAAAAACTGTTTTTT
TRBV5-1,NA,NA,TRBJ1-2,CASSYLLPGGSSDGYTF,TGCGCCAGCAGCTACCTCCTTCCGGGGGGGTCTTCCGATGGCTACACCTTC
TRBV5-1,NA,NA,TRBJ2-1,CASSLGGERDEQFF,TGCGCCAGCAGCCTGGGGGGAGAAAGGGATGAGCAGTTCTTC
TRBV5-5,NA,NA,TRBJ1-4,CASSLVPAVNEKLFF,TGTGCCAGCAGCTTAGTGCCGGCAGTTAATGAAAAACTGTTTTTT
TRBV9,NA,TRBD2,TRBJ2-3,CASSVASGGFDTQYF,TGTGCCAGCAGCGTAGCTAGCGGGGGTTTTGATACGCAGTATTTT
TRBV7-9,NA,NA,TRBJ1-2,CASSFSWENYGYTF,TGTGCCAGCAGCTTCTCCTGGGAAAACTATGGCTACACCTTC
TRBV7-2,NA,TRBD1,TRBJ2-7,CASRRFGTGDSYEQYF,TGTGCCAGCAGGCGGTTCGGGACAGGGGACTCCTACGAGCAGTACTTC
TRBV2,NA,NA,TRBJ1-2,CASRTWGGNYGYTF,TGTGCCAGCAGGACCTGGGGGGGAAACTATGGCTACACCTTC
TRBV19,NA,NA,TRBJ1-1,CASSIGYRTPEAFF,TGTGCCAGTAGTATTGGATACCGGACACCCGAAGCTTTCTTT
TRBV19,NA,TRBD1,TRBJ1-1,CASTWTGSNTEAFF,TGTGCCAGTACCTGGACAGGAAGCAACACTGAAGCTTTCTTT
TRBV7-2,NA,NA,TRBJ1-1,CASSLTANTEAFF,TGTGCCAGCAGCTTAACAGCGAACACTGAAGCTTTCTTT
TRBV4-3,NA,NA,TRBJ1-5,CASSQNFPGRAINQPQHF,TGCGCCAGCAGCCAAAATTTCCCCGGGAGGGCTATCAATCAGCCCCAGCATTTT
TRBV6-1,NA,NA,TRBJ1-1,CASSAGFWSEDTEAFF,TGTGCCAGCAGTGCAGGGTTTTGGTCAGAGGACACTGAAGCTTTCTTT
TRBV6-5,NA,NA,TRBJ1-2,CASSYLGSSNYGYTF,TGTGCCAGCAGTTACTTGGGGAGTTCTAACTATGGCTACACCTTC
TRBV5-1,few,TRBD1,TRBJ2-2,CASSLFSGGTGELFF,TGCGCCAGCAGCTTGTTCTCAGGGGGAACCGGGGAGCTGTTTTTT
TRBV19,NA,TRBD1,TRBJ2-5,CASSRTGGHPVTQYF,TGTGCCAGTAGCCGGACAGGGGGCCACCCGGTGACCCAGTACTTC
TRBV29-1,NA,TRBD1,TRBJ2-2,CSVLTGGNTGELFF,TGCAGCGTCCTGACAGGGGGGAACACCGGGGAGCTGTTTTTT
TRBV4-1,NA,NA,TRBJ1-2,CASSQDPGQPLSGGYTF,TGCGCCAGCAGCCAAGATCCCGGACAGCCTCTGTCAGGAGGCTACACCTTC
TRBV7-2,NA,NA,TRBJ1-1,CASSLQPNTEAFF,TGTGCCAGCAGCTTACAACCTAACACTGAAGCTTTCTTT
TRBV4-1,few,NA,TRBJ1-4,CASSQGTGPSVDKLFF,TGCGCCAGCAGCCAGGGCACCGGGCCCTCCGTGGATAAACTGTTTTTT
TRBV4-3,once,NA,TRBJ1-6,CASSQDEDSNSPLHF,TGCGCCAGCAGCCAAGACGAGGACAGCAATTCACCCCTCCACTTT
TRBV5-1,NA,NA,TRBJ1-2,CASSLDFRVNGYDYTF,TGCGCCAGCAGCTTGGACTTCAGGGTGAACGGCTATGACTACACCTTC
TRBV4-1,NA,NA,TRBJ2-7,CASSPRIPQASYEQYF,TGCGCCAGCAGCCCACGGATCCCTCAGGCTTCCTACGAGCAGTACTTC
TRBV10-3,NA,TRBD1,TRBJ2-1,CAIRGTEDLSYNEQFF,TGTGCCATCAGGGGGACAGAAGACCTCTCCTACAATGAGCAGTTCTTC